A single sample gave rise to the 27 T cell receptor beta chains below, sequenced in a study of T cell changes during pregnancy in multiple sclerosis (dated by TCRdb to about 2019). The library was prepared using the immunoSEQ multiplex PCR assay. What TCRdb holds here is the immuneACCESS table cut down to in-frame rearrangements. Part of the clones is not present; checked against another copy, under half of the missing clones reflect an unresolved V gene, and the others are unexplained. This sample lists tens of thousands of clones; 75% to 90% were detected once. 1.5% of the sample lies in the top ten. The sequencing used peripheral blood, collected in the first trimester of pregnancy. The origin of the receptors is a female donor in good health, enrolled as a control in a pregnancy study.

This chain links TRBV9 with TRBJ1-4; D unclear. CDR1 and CDR2 from the germline V gene are SGDLS and YYNGEE. The CDR3 is 15 residues long. V gave up 0 bases and J gave up 0 bases, with 6 bases separating them. CDR3 nucleotide sequence: TGTGCCAGCAGCGTAGCGCTAACAACTAATGAAAAACTGTTTTTT. Its protein product is CASSVALTTNEKLFF.

The V and J genes are TRBV6-4 and TRBJ1-5; 9 bases are shared with TRBD1. Germline trimming cut 4 bases from V and 6 bases from J; bases unmatched to any gene: 7. The CDR3 sequence is 15 residues long. Germline V CDR1 and CDR2: MRHNA, SNTAGT. The DNA of the CDR3 is TGTGCCAGCAGTGCGACAGGGGGTAGGATTCAGCCCCAGCATTTT. Its translation: CASSATGGRIQPQHF.

This chain links TRBV6-4 with TRBJ2-1, with D maybe TRBD2 (5 bases). CDR3 length equals 13 residues. Germline V lookup: CDR1 MRHNA, CDR2 SNTAGT. The ends were cut back, 6 bases at V and 10 bases at J, with 16 bases in the middle. The CDR3 region is CASSQGPRGEQFF. Here the CDR3 DNA reads TGTGCCAGCAGCCAAGGGCCCCGGGGAGAGCAGTTCTTC.

V gene TRBV7-2 combines with J gene TRBJ1-4; D is perhaps TRBD1 (6 bases). The length of the CDR3 is 14 residues. Germline V CDR1 and CDR2: SGHTA, FQGNSA. V shed 4 bases and J shed 7 bases, with 13 bases lying between them. The CDR3 region is CASSSGQPGEKLFF. For the CDR3, the DNA is TGTGCCAGCAGCTCCGGACAGCCCGGTGAAAAACTGTTTTTT.

The J gene is TRBJ2-1, the V gene TRBV5-1; TRBD2 is a possible D gene (7 bases). The CDR3 extends over 15 amino acids. The germline V gene encodes CDR1 SGHRS and CDR2 YFSETQ. V was pared by 2 bases and J by 7 bases, with 16 bases between. The CDR3 region is CASSLNGGPENEQFF. In nucleotides, the CDR3 is TGCGCCAGCAGCTTAAACGGGGGGCCGGAGAATGAGCAGTTCTTC.

The chain has TRBV2 and TRBJ2-6; D gene uncertain. Trimming removed 3 bases at V and 7 bases at J, with 7 bases between. CDR1 SNHLY and CDR2 FYNNEI come from the germline V gene. The CDR3 has 13 amino acids. CDR3 sequence (DNA): TGTGCCAGCAGTGACGGTCGTGCCAACGTCCTGACTTTC. It yields the protein CASSDGRANVLTF.

This chain joins TRBV28 and TRBJ2-7; 12 bases line up with TRBD1. Germline V gives CDR1 MDHEN, CDR2 SYDVKM. V shed 5 bases, J shed 2 bases, and the junction held 10 bases outside the gene matches. This CDR3 region has 17 residues. The CDR3 loop is CASSPITGTGGTYEQYF. CDR3 nucleotides: TGTGCCAGCAGTCCGATTACCGGGACAGGGGGCACCTACGAGCAGTACTTC.

This chain joins TRBV5-3 and TRBJ2-5; tentative D call: TRBD2 (6 bases). TRBV5-3 is treated as an ORF (open reading frame) with a function not yet certain. V was cut by 2 bases and J by 2 bases, with 16 bases left in between. The CDR3 contains 16 residues. CDR3: CARSFPSESLQETQYF. CDR3 coding DNA: TGTGCCAGAAGCTTTCCTAGCGAGTCCCTACAAGAGACCCAGTACTTC.

The V and J genes are TRBV19 and TRBJ1-1; a possible D gene is TRBD1 (5 bases). Germline V gene data show CDR1 as LNHDA and CDR2 as SQIVND (reference sequence). Trimming shortened V by 6 bases and J by 4 bases, and 15 bases separated the two germline ends. The CDR3 is 14 residues long. The CDR3 nucleotides are TGTGCCAGTAGACCCCTGGGGCAGTCCACTGAAGCTTTCTTT. Its protein is CASRPLGQSTEAFF. Full variable domain (outside the CDR3, taken from reference TRBV19 and TRBJ1-1): DGGITQSPKYLFRKEGQNVTLSCEQNLNHDAMYWYRQDPGQGLRLIYYSQIVNDFQKGDIAEGYSVSREKKESFPLTVTSAQKNPTAFYLCASRPLGQSTEAFFGQGTRLTVV.

The chain links TRBV11-3 to TRBJ2-7; D possibly corresponds to TRBD1 (6 bases). CDR1 SGHNT and CDR2 YENEEA come from the germline V gene. This CDR3 comprises 13 residues. Between the trimmed V and J ends, which lost 4 bases and 2 bases, there was a span of 9 bases. The CDR3 spells CASSYRATYEQYF. The CDR3 DNA follows: TGTGCCAGCAGCTACAGGGCGACCTACGAGCAGTACTTC.

Turning to this clone: An end of the junction does not agree with germline; a read error may underlie this. This CDR3 is CASSLTVGSSYEQYF. The CDR3 nucleotides read TGTGCTAGCAGCTTAACGGTGGGGAGCTCCTACGAGCAGTACTTC. The V call is TRBV7-7, the J call TRBJ2-7; tentative D call: TRBD2 (5 bases). The germline CDR1 and CDR2 sequences are SSHAT and FNYEAQ (reference sequence). The CDR3 length is 15 residues.

As DNA, the CDR3 is TGCAGCGTTGTCCCAGCGCCCAGCTCCTACAATGAGCAGTTCTTC. It specifies CSVVPAPSSYNEQFF. The chain couples TRBV29-1 to TRBJ2-1; D is ambiguous. The germline gives CDR1 SQVTM, CDR2 ANQGSEA. The CDR3 covers 15 residues. Between the trimmed V and J ends, which lost 4 bases and 0 bases, there was a span of 13 bases.

V usage is TRBV5-1 and J usage is TRBJ2-3; TRBD2 might be the D (6 bases). V was clipped by 5 bases and J by 5 bases, with 12 bases between them. Germline assignment: CDR1 SGHRS and CDR2 YFSETQ. The length of the CDR3 is 13 residues. The CDR3 DNA is TGCGCCAGCAGACTGAGCGGGCTAGATACGCAGTATTTT. This sequence encodes CASRLSGLDTQYF.

The V and J genes are TRBV19 and TRBJ1-6; D unresolved. CDR1 LNHDA and CDR2 SQIVND come from the germline V gene (reference sequence). Trimming stripped 8 bases from V and 7 bases from J, with 6 bases between. CDR3 length: 11 residues. The CDR3: CASRGNSPLHF. The CDR3 DNA follows: TGTGCCAGTCGTGGCAATTCACCCCTCCACTTT.

This sequence joins TRBV27 and TRBJ2-1; TRBD2 aligns across 7 bases. Losses at the gene ends were 3 bases for V and 1 base for J; bases not matched to a gene: 3. Per germline, CDR1 MNHEY and CDR2 SMNVEV (reference sequence). The CDR3 loop spans 15 amino acids. In DNA, the CDR3 is TGTGCCAGCAGTTTGTCGGGGGGATCCTACAATGAGCAGTTCTTC. Its translation is CASSLSGGSYNEQFF.

This clone was picked up one time. The gene calls are TRBV19 and TRBJ1-1; 9 bases align to TRBD1. With 7 bases clipped from V and 1 base from J, the junction kept 7 bases outside the gene matches. The germline CDR1 and CDR2 sequences are LNHDA and SQIVND (reference sequence). CDR3 length: 15 amino acids. CDR3 nucleotide sequence: TGTGCCAGTACCAGGGGACAGGGACGGAACACTGAAGCTTTCTTT. This translates into CASTRGQGRNTEAFF.

The V call is TRBV10-3, the J call TRBJ1-2; 8 bases align to TRBD1. CDR3 length: 13 residues. Germline loops: CDR1 ENHRY, CDR2 SYGVKD. V gave up 8 bases and J gave up 7 bases; unmatched junction bases: 9. This chain's CDR3 is CAIERQGIGGYTF. For the CDR3, the DNA is TGTGCCATCGAACGACAGGGGATAGGTGGCTACACCTTC.

The chain is built from TRBV29-1 and TRBJ1-2; possibly TRBD1 for D (6 bases). The CDR3 spans 16 residues. The germline CDR1 and CDR2 sequences are SQVTM and ANQGSEA. Trimming removed 3 bases at V and 8 bases at J, with 25 bases between. Written as DNA, the CDR3 is TGCAGCGTTGAGGGGGTGGCCAACCAGGGGTGGGGGGGCTACACCTTC. This gives the protein CSVEGVANQGWGGYTF.

The chain is built from TRBV5-1 and TRBJ2-6, with TRBD1 matching over 8 bases. V dropped 4 bases and J dropped 0; count of bases not matched to a gene: 9. Germline loops: CDR1 SGHRS, CDR2 YFSETQ. The CDR3 consists of 18 residues. DNA of the CDR3: TGCGCCAGCAGCCGACAGGGGTCGGCAAACTCTGGGGCCAACGTCCTGACTTTC. Translated, it gives CASSRQGSANSGANVLTF. Full variable domain (remainder filled in from reference TRBV5-1 and TRBJ2-6): KAGVTQTPRYLIKTRGQQVTLSCSPISGHRSVSWYQQTPGQGLQFLFEYFSETQRNKGNFPGRFSGRQFSNSRSEMNVSTLELGDSALYLCASSRQGSANSGANVLTFGAGSRLTVL.

This chain uses TRBV7-3 with TRBJ2-3; D call uncertain. V gave up 5 bases and J gave up 7 bases, with 13 bases separating them. Germline lookup yields CDR1 SGHTA and CDR2 FQGTGA. This CDR3 contains 13 residues. The CDR3: CASSRSRHYTQYF. The CDR3 DNA follows: TGTGCCAGCAGCCGTTCCCGACACTATACGCAGTATTTT.

V and J are TRBV5-1 and TRBJ2-5, with D possibly matching TRBD2 (6 bases). Germline loops: CDR1 SGHRS, CDR2 YFSETQ. The V end was cut by 4 bases, the J end by 2 bases, with 15 bases between. This CDR3 has 15 amino acids. The CDR3, as DNA: TGCGCCAGCAGCCATTTAGCGGAGTTACAAGAGACCCAGTACTTC. This sequence encodes CASSHLAELQETQYF.

The rearrangement joins TRBV5-1 to TRBJ1-2; D is perhaps TRBD1 (5 bases). The CDR3 is 15 amino acids. Deletions cut 4 bases from V and 8 bases from J, with 21 bases between. CDR1 and CDR2 from the germline V gene are SGHRS and YFSETQ. The CDR3 DNA reads TGCGCCAGCAGCCCGGACGGGGGAGTAGCTAACGGCTACACCTTC. This gives the protein CASSPDGGVANGYTF. Supplemented by reference TRBV5-1 and TRBJ1-2, the full variable domain reads KAGVTQTPRYLIKTRGQQVTLSCSPISGHRSVSWYQQTPGQGLQFLFEYFSETQRNKGNFPGRFSGRQFSNSRSEMNVSTLELGDSALYLCASSPDGGVANGYTFGSGTRLTVV.

This chain connects TRBV11-2 to TRBJ2-1, with D tentatively TRBD2 (5 bases). V lost 6 bases, J lost 0 bases, and 15 bases lay in between. Germline CDR1 SGHAT, CDR2 FQNNGV. This CDR3 contains 16 residues. The CDR3 bases are TGTGCCAGCAGTATGGGGATAGGGAGCTCCTACAATGAGCAGTTCTTC. Encoded protein: CASSMGIGSSYNEQFF.

This clone was recorded once. The rearrangement links TRBV7-8 to TRBJ1-2; 10 bases are a match to TRBD1. Germline trimming cut 0 bases from V and 7 bases from J; bases unmatched to any gene: 5. From germline, CDR1 is SGHVS and CDR2 FQNEAQ. This CDR3 comprises 15 residues. The CDR3 sequence: CASSLADRGMGGYTF. The CDR3 bases are TGTGCCAGCAGCTTAGCGGACAGGGGGATGGGTGGCTACACCTTC.

This chain joins TRBV7-8 and TRBJ2-1, with D unresolved. V gave up 5 bases and J gave up 2 bases, with 10 bases separating them. Per the germline V gene, CDR1 is SGHVS and CDR2 is FQNEAQ. The CDR3 extends over 14 amino acids. This CDR3 reads CASSPDWPYNEQFF. CDR3 in DNA: TGTGCCAGCAGCCCCGACTGGCCCTACAATGAGCAGTTCTTC.

The chain joins TRBV7-2 to TRBJ2-3, with 7 nucleotides matching TRBD2. CDR1 is SGHTA and CDR2 is FQGNSA in the germline V gene. This CDR3 has 15 residues. V was clipped by 5 bases and J by 7 bases; unmatched bases: 12. CDR3: CASSPGLGASYTQYF. DNA for the CDR3: TGTGCCAGCAGCCCCGGACTAGGCGCCTCGTATACGCAGTATTTT.

The rearrangement links TRBV2 to TRBJ2-1; TRBD2 matches 10 bases. Per germline, CDR1 SNHLY and CDR2 FYNNEI. V shed 8 bases and J 4 bases; nucleotides not matched to a gene: 11. CDR3 length equals 16 residues. CDR3 sequence (DNA): TGTGCCAGCCGATATGGGACTAGCGACCCGTACAATGAGCAGTTCTTC. Protein sequence: CASRYGTSDPYNEQFF.